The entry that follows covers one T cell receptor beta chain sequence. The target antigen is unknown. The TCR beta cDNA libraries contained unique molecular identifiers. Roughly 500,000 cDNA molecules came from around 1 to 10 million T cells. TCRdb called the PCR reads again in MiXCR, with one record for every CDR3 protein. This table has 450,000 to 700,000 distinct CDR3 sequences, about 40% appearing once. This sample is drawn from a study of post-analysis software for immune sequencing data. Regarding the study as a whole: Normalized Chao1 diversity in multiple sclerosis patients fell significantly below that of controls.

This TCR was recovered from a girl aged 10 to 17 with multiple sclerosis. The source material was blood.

CDR3 in DNA: TGCGCCAGCAGCCTATCCAAAGCGGGAGGGCAAGAGACCCAGTACTTC. This gives the protein CASSLSKAGGQETQYF. This sequence joins TRBV4-1 and TRBJ2-5, with TRBD2 matching 10 bases. The CDR3 is 16 residues long. Germline loops: CDR1 MGHRA, CDR2 YSYEKL. The V segment lost 4 bases and the J segment 2 bases; nucleotides outside the gene matches: 7.